The source of this T cell receptor (beta chain) is a study of PD-L1 blockade in urothelial cancer. The wider study: Analyzed time points were 3 weeks (second dose) and 6 weeks after therapy began. There were a median of about 140,000 T cells in blood samples.

Study outcomes and limitations: Below-median blood TCR clonality before treatment forecast better survival.

With respect to this clone: Its matching antigen is unknown.

V was cut by 2 bases and J by 6 bases, with 13 bases left in between. The germline V gene encodes CDR1 MNHEY and CDR2 SVGAGI. This CDR3 spans 14 amino acids. Described time point: pretreatment peripheral blood. Using immunoSEQ multiplex PCR, the repertoire was profiled, and TCRdb retains in-frame clones only, with some absent. The profile shows about 38,000 clones, 70% to 90% of them singletons. V and J are TRBV6-5 and TRBJ1-2, with D maybe TRBD1 (5 bases). The TCR originated in a man aged 80 or over with urothelial cancer. The sample was PBMCs, taken around atezolizumab (anti-PD-L1) treatment. CDR3 nucleotides: TGTGCCAGCAGTTACGTGCAGGGTGTTGATGGCTACACCTTC. It yields the protein CASSYVQGVDGYTF.